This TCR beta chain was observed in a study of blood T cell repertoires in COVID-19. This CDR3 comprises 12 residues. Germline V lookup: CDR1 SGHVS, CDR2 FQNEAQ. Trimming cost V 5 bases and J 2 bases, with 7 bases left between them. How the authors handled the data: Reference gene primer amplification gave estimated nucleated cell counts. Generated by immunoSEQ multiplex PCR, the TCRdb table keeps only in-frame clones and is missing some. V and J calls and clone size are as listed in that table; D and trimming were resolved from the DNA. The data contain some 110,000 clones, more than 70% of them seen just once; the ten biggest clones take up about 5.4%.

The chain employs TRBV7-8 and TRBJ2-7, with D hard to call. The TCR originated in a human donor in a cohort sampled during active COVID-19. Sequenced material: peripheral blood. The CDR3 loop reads CASSQRAYEQYF. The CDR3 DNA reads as TGTGCCAGCAGCCAGAGAGCCTACGAGCAGTACTTC.